This is a list of T cell receptor beta chains from one sample in a study of shared clonotypes between healthy human individuals. Assay used: immunoSEQ multiplex PCR; TCRdb lists only in-frame clones, some missing. The sample contains under 600,000 clones, around 81% of which appear only once. What was sequenced was PBMCs. The receptors were gathered from a woman in her forties in good health. Some clones in this sample may be carry-over from other donors' samples. Each CDR3 is given with its conserved first and last residue. Fields, in order: J gene, D gene, clone size, V gene, CDR3 DNA, CDR3 protein. A D gene is named only where the DNA matches it firmly. Some rows have no size entry. The others give once, few or many, or a class for an expanded clone.

TRBJ1-5 | - | - | TRBV28 | TGTGCCAGCATGGAGAGCAATCAGCCCCAGCATTTT | CASMESNQPQHF
TRBJ2-1 | TRBD2 | once | TRBV7-2 | TGTGCCAGCAGTTCCATTAGCGGGAGATTGTTCTTC | CASSSISGRLFF
TRBJ2-7 | TRBD1 | - | TRBV7-9 | TGTGCCAGCAGCTCCTTAGACAGGGACGGCGAGCAGTACTTC | CASSSLDRDGEQYF
TRBJ2-5 | - | - | TRBV28 | TGTGCCAGCAGTTTGAGCCAGGTCAAGACCCAGTACTTC | CASSLSQVKTQYF
TRBJ2-3 | TRBD2 | - | TRBV7-3 | TGTGCCAGCAGCCCCGGGACTAGCGGCGCAGATACGCAGTATTTT | CASSPGTSGADTQYF
TRBJ2-5 | - | - | TRBV4-2 | TGTGCCAGCAGTCCGGGCCTTGATGGGATACAAGAGACCCAGTACTTC | CASSPGLDGIQETQYF
TRBJ2-2 | TRBD2 | - | TRBV5-4 | TGTGCCAGCAGTTTACCTAGCGGGAGGAACACCGGGGAGCTGTTTTTT | CASSLPSGRNTGELFF
TRBJ1-1 | - | - | TRBV5-1 | TGCGCCAGCAGCTTGATGGGACATCAGAACACTGAAGCTTTCTTT | CASSLMGHQNTEAFF
TRBJ2-2 | TRBD1 | - | TRBV4-2 | TGTGCCAGCAGCCAAGGGCCAACAGGGGGACACACCGGGGAGCTGTTTTTT | CASSQGPTGGHTGELFF
TRBJ2-1 | - | - | TRBV9 | TGTGCCAGCAGCGTAGGGGGGAGGCCTTACAATGAGCAGTTCTTC | CASSVGGRPYNEQFF
TRBJ2-1 | TRBD1 | few | TRBV29-1 | TGCAGCGTAGGGCAGGGGGCCTACAATGAGCAGTTCTTC | CSVGQGAYNEQFF
TRBJ2-7 | - | - | TRBV28 | TGTGCCAGCAGTTTGGTCCTCTACGAGCAGTACTTC | CASSLVLYEQYF
TRBJ2-3 | - | many | TRBV4-3 | TGCGCCAGCAGCCAAGATGGGGGGCTGAGGACAGATACGCAGTATTTT | CASSQDGGLRTDTQYF
TRBJ2-3 | - | - | TRBV18 | TGTGCCAGCTCACCTACTAGGGGCGGAGATACGCAGTATTTT | CASSPTRGGDTQYF
TRBJ2-3 | - | - | TRBV5-1 | TGCGCCAGCACGGGGACTGCAACAGATACGCAGTATTTT | CASTGTATDTQYF
TRBJ2-3 | TRBD2 | - | TRBV13 | TGTGCCAGCAGCTTAGTGGGACTAGCGGGAGTAGGCACAGATACGCAGTATTTT | CASSLVGLAGVGTDTQYF
TRBJ2-7 | TRBD1 | - | TRBV4-1 | TGCGCCAGCAGCCTGACAGGGTACTACGAGCAGTACTTC | CASSLTGYYEQYF
TRBJ2-5 | - | - | TRBV2 | TGTGCCAGCAAATCACAGGGAGGGGGCAAAGAGACCCAGTACTTC | CASKSQGGGKETQYF
TRBJ1-5 | - | many | TRBV19 | TGTGCCAGTAGTCCCCTACAGGGTCTGGAGCCCCAGCATTTT | CASSPLQGLEPQHF
TRBJ2-7 | - | - | TRBV18 | TGTGCCAGCTCACCAGAGGGGGGCGAGCAGTACTTC | CASSPEGGEQYF
TRBJ1-4 | TRBD1 | - | TRBV5-4 | TGTGCCAGCAGCAGCGGACAGGGGGCAAGGAGAAGTGAAAAACTGTTTTTT | CASSSGQGARRSEKLFF
TRBJ1-1 | - | - | TRBV4-1 | TGCGCCAGCAGCCAGCGACCGACCCACCTAGGTACTGAAGCTTTCTTT | CASSQRPTHLGTEAFF
TRBJ2-2 | - | - | TRBV7-8 | TGTGCCAGCAGCCCCCCCGGGGGAACCATGGTAGGGGAGCTGTTTTTT | CASSPPGGTMVGELFF
TRBJ1-1 | - | - | TRBV27 | TGTGCCAGCAGTTTATCCAGAAACACTGAAGCTTTCTTT | CASSLSRNTEAFF
TRBJ2-7 | - | - | TRBV29-1 | TGCAGCGTTGTCAAACCTCCCTACGAGCAGTACTTC | CSVVKPPYEQYF